Given below is one TCR beta chain in context. Per the original data handling: For nucleated cells, counts were estimated from reference gene primer amplification. This table comes from immunoSEQ multiplex PCR, and its TCRdb copy is limited to in-frame clones, with some not included. V and J calls plus clone size are reproduced from that table; the DNA served to infer D and trimming. The table includes about 100,000 clones, 70% to 90% detected once. These data belong to a study of blood T cell repertoires in COVID-19. Across the study: Italy, Spain and the United States were the sources of the convalescent and acute COVID-19 samples. Sources were T cells, B-cell-depleted T cells, or PBMCs; the material itself was cDNA or gDNA.

Trimming cost V 2 bases and J 3 bases; bases outside gene matches: 10. The CDR3 length is 17 residues. Germline V gene data show CDR1 as SGHRS and CDR2 as YFSETQ. Sequenced: peripheral blood. The clonotype comes from a man aged 45 to 65 with active or convalescent COVID-19. The chain links TRBV5-1 to TRBJ2-2, with 7 bases identical to TRBD2. CDR3 protein: CASSFPAGREYTGELFF. CDR3 nucleotide sequence: TGCGCCAGCAGCTTTCCTGCCGGGCGGGAGTACACCGGGGAGCTGTTTTTT.